What follows are 30 T cell receptor beta chains derived from one specimen sequenced in a study of blood T cells in healthy people across ages (dated by TCRdb to 2014 to 2015). Library prep was done by 5' RACE. Sequencing was carried out with an Illumina HiSeq 2500. A second PCR of roughly 6 to 11 cycles was run with a J-beta primer mix and a sample-barcoded 5' primer. Using fastp trimming at Q25 and MiXCR clonotype assembly, TCRdb reanalyzed the public sequencing data and kept in-frame beta chains. Each entry merges the rows of one CDR3 protein and shows their most common DNA and genes. In this sample the table shows 1.5 million to 2 million distinct CDR3 sequences, around half of which occur a single time. Less than 2.5% of the sample comes from the top ten. Material: blood. The receptors come from a woman between 40 and 55 years old in good health.

The chain recombines TRBV27 with TRBJ1-4, with D unresolved. V lost 5 bases, J lost 3 bases, and 10 bases lay in between. The germline gives CDR1 MNHEY, CDR2 SMNVEV (reference sequence). The CDR3 runs to 14 residues. CDR3 sequence reads: CASSHQVSNEKLFF. The CDR3 coding sequence is TGTGCCAGCAGTCATCAGGTTTCTAATGAAAAACTGTTTTTT.

The chain is built from TRBV29-1 and TRBJ2-2; 7 nucleotides agree with TRBD1. V lost 4 bases and J lost 3; bases outside the gene matches: 2. CDR1 and CDR2 (germline): SQVTM, ANQGSEA. The CDR3 has 13 amino acids. The CDR3: CSVGQGHTGELFF. For the CDR3, the DNA is TGCAGCGTTGGACAGGGTCACACCGGGGAGCTGTTTTTT.

The V and J genes are TRBV7-6 and TRBJ2-1; unclear D gene. Trimming took off 1 base at V and 10 bases at J, with 14 bases between the two ends. This CDR3 is built from 14 residues. Germline lookup yields CDR1 SGHVS and CDR2 FNYEAQ. The chain's CDR3 is CASSLGSEVSEQFF. The CDR3 DNA reads TGTGCCAGCAGCTTAGGCTCGGAAGTTAGCGAGCAGTTCTTC.

V is TRBV7-2 and J is TRBJ1-2; possible D gene TRBD1, 5 bases. V lost 1 base and J lost 7, with 13 bases in between. Per the germline V gene, CDR1 is SGHTA and CDR2 is FQGNSA. The CDR3 length is 14 residues. This CDR3 is CASSLDLMRGGYTF. The DNA for the CDR3 is TGTGCCAGCAGCTTAGACTTAATGAGGGGTGGCTACACCTTC. Drawing the rest from reference TRBV7-2 and TRBJ1-2, the complete variable domain is GAGVSQSPSNKVTEKGKDVELRCDPISGHTALYWYRQSLGQGLEFLIYFQGNSAPDKSGLPSDRFSAERTGGSVSTLTIQRTQQEDSAVYLCASSLDLMRGGYTFGSGTRLTVV.

Points on this clonotype: A junction end diverges from the germline sequence, so it may reflect a read error. The gene calls are TRBV4-3 and TRBJ2-3; TRBD2 matches at 12 bases. Germline CDR1 and CDR2: LGHNA and YSLEER. This CDR3 has 17 residues. The CDR3 region is CANSQGGTSGRTDTQYF. CDR3 DNA: TGCGCCAACAGCCAAGGCGGGACTAGCGGGCGCACAGATACGCAGTATTTT.

The chain is built from TRBV4-1 and TRBJ1-2; no definite D call. This CDR3 spans 15 amino acids. Trimming stripped 4 bases from V and 8 bases from J, with 20 bases between. Germline values: CDR1 MGHRA, CDR2 YSYEKL. The CDR3 here is CASSPSPGSPDGYTF. The DNA of the CDR3 is TGCGCCAGCAGCCCCTCTCCGGGGAGCCCTGACGGCTACACCTTC.

The rearrangement joins TRBV4-2 to TRBJ1-4; 10 bases align to TRBD1. J was trimmed by 8 bases and V by 2 bases; bases with no gene match: 11. CDR1 LGHNA and CDR2 YNFKEQ come from the germline V gene. There are 17 residues in the CDR3. The CDR3 region has the DNA TGTGCCAGCAGCCAAAGGGACAGGGGCCACGAGATGGAAAAACTGTTTTTT. Translation: CASSQRDRGHEMEKLFF.

V and J are TRBV5-6 and TRBJ1-2, with D possibly TRBD1 on 6 matching bases. V was trimmed by 2 bases and J by 0 bases, leaving 20 bases between them. In germline, CDR1 is SGHDT, CDR2 YYEEEE. There are 18 residues in the CDR3. This chain's CDR3 is CASSLITGWDSANYGYTF. In DNA, the CDR3 is TGTGCCAGCAGCTTAATTACAGGGTGGGATTCAGCTAACTATGGCTACACCTTC.

This chain connects TRBV5-1 to TRBJ2-7, with TRBD1 matching 7 bases. Looked up from germline, CDR1 is SGHRS and CDR2 is YFSETQ. With V trimmed by 1 base and J by 6 bases, 10 bases remained unmatched. This CDR3 region has 15 residues. CDR3 in DNA: TGCGCCAGCAGCTTGTTACAGGGGCCTTCGGGCGAGCAGTACTTC. Amino acid sequence: CASSLLQGPSGEQYF.

This clonotype was found a few times. The V gene is TRBV7-2, the J gene TRBJ2-5; D might be TRBD2 (6 bases). The V and J ends lost 1 base and 1 base respectively, with 13 bases between them. Germline CDR1 SGHTA, CDR2 FQGNSA. This CDR3 is built from 16 residues. The CDR3 is CASSLDGRGGQETQYF. The DNA for the CDR3 is TGTGCCAGCAGCTTAGACGGGCGGGGTGGCCAAGAGACCCAGTACTTC. Together with reference TRBV7-2 and TRBJ2-5, the CDR3 gives the full variable domain: GAGVSQSPSNKVTEKGKDVELRCDPISGHTALYWYRQSLGQGLEFLIYFQGNSAPDKSGLPSDRFSAERTGGSVSTLTIQRTQQEDSAVYLCASSLDGRGGQETQYFGPGTRLLVL.

The chain employs TRBV5-1 and TRBJ2-5; D gene unclear. Germline V gives CDR1 SGHRS, CDR2 YFSETQ. The ends were cut back, 5 bases at V and 5 bases at J, with 13 bases in the middle. This CDR3 region has 13 residues. The CDR3 nucleotides read TGCGCCAGCAGGGGCTCCGTTCTTGAGACCCAGTACTTC. It translates to CASRGSVLETQYF.

Only one count was recorded for this clonotype. The J gene is TRBJ1-1, the V gene TRBV4-1; D is possibly TRBD1 (5 bases). Germline loops: CDR1 MGHRA, CDR2 YSYEKL. The V and J ends lost 3 bases and 1 base respectively, with 9 bases between them. The CDR3 covers 14 residues. The CDR3 spells CASSQNTGNTEAFF. In DNA, the CDR3 is TGCGCCAGCAGCCAGAATACAGGGAACACTGAAGCTTTCTTT.

The chain recombines TRBV4-2 with TRBJ2-3, with 12 bases aligning to TRBD2. The V gene's germline CDR1 is LGHNA and CDR2 YNFKEQ. V trimming: 2 bases; J trimming: 0 bases; junction bases outside the gene matches: 3. This CDR3 comprises 17 residues. The CDR3 sequence is CASSQILAGGSTDTQYF. CDR3 DNA: TGTGCCAGCAGCCAAATACTAGCGGGGGGCAGCACAGATACGCAGTATTTT.

The chain recombines TRBV4-1 with TRBJ1-4, with a tentative D call TRBD1 (5 bases). The CDR3 covers 17 residues. Trimming removed 0 bases from V and 4 bases from J, with 15 bases in between. Germline CDR1 is MGHRA and CDR2 is YSYEKL. CDR3 bases: TGCGCCAGCAGCCAAGATTCGGCCAGGGCTCTTAATGAAAAACTGTTTTTT. It translates to CASSQDSARALNEKLFF.

The V gene is TRBV20-1, the J gene TRBJ2-3; TRBD2 matches at 8 bases. V shed 3 bases, J shed 0 bases, and the junction held 8 bases outside the gene matches. The germline V gene has CDR1 DFQATT and CDR2 SNEGSKA (reference sequence). The CDR3 has 16 amino acids. The CDR3 region has the DNA TGCAGTGCTAGCGACCCACTAGCGGATAGCACAGATACGCAGTATTTT. Its protein is CSASDPLADSTDTQYF.

A few counts support this clonotype. The V and J genes are TRBV6-2 or TRBV6-3 and TRBJ2-7, with 9 bases that match TRBD1. Germline V CDR1 and CDR2: MNHEY, SVGEGT. The CDR3 is 16 residues long. Trimming removed 5 bases from V and 3 bases from J; junction bases left unmatched: 11. CDR3: CASSIQGAQFGYEQYF. The CDR3 coding sequence is TGTGCCAGCAGTATACAGGGGGCGCAATTCGGCTACGAGCAGTACTTC.

This clonotype was seen at least ten times. The rearrangement links TRBV25-1 to TRBJ2-5; D is undetermined. This CDR3 has 12 residues. In germline, CDR1 is MGHDK, CDR2 SYGVNS. V was trimmed by 4 bases and J by 5 bases, leaving 8 bases between them. The CDR3 DNA is TGTGCCAGCAGTGCCACAGCGGAGACCCAGTACTTC. It specifies CASSATAETQYF.

CDR3 nucleotide sequence: TGTGCCAGCAGCTCGACGGGCGGGTCGGACTATGGCTACACCTTC. Translating gives CASSSTGGSDYGYTF. The chain uses TRBV5-6 and TRBJ1-2; the D is unclear. CDR1 is SGHDT, CDR2 YYEEEE, per germline. This CDR3 contains 15 residues. With 3 bases removed from V and 3 bases from J, the gap between germline ends came to 15 bases.

This clonotype showed up just once. The rearrangement uses TRBV28 and TRBJ1-2; tentative D call: TRBD1 (6 bases). This CDR3 region has 15 residues. Trimming left V 5 bases short and J 0 bases short, with 13 bases between. Germline CDR1 is MDHEN and CDR2 is SYDVKM. In DNA, the CDR3 is TGTGCCAGCAGTCCACAGGGTAGGTCTAACTATGGCTACACCTTC. Translation gives CASSPQGRSNYGYTF.

The gene calls are TRBV3-1 and TRBJ1-5; 7 nucleotides align to TRBD1. Germline CDR1 LGHDT, CDR2 YNNKEL (reference sequence). The CDR3 is 13 amino acids. The V gene end was trimmed by 3 bases and the J gene end by 9 bases; junction bases not matched to a gene: 5. CDR3 sequence: CASSHGTASPQHF. As DNA, the CDR3 is TGTGCCAGCAGCCACGGGACAGCCTCGCCCCAGCATTTT.

There are a few counts of this clonotype. J is TRBJ2-5 and V is TRBV7-8, with D tentatively TRBD1 (6 bases). This CDR3 comprises 15 residues. V lost 4 bases and J lost 0, with 12 bases in between. Germline CDR1 is SGHVS and CDR2 is FQNEAQ. CDR3 in amino acids: CASSSSQGYQETQYF. CDR3 nucleotides: TGTGCCAGCAGCTCCTCACAGGGCTACCAAGAGACCCAGTACTTC.

This clonotype has more than one count but fewer than ten. V gene TRBV7-9 combines with J gene TRBJ1-2, with D unresolved. The CDR3 is 15 residues long. Trimming took off 3 bases at V and 4 bases at J, with 15 bases between the two ends. Germline V lookup: CDR1 SEHNR, CDR2 FQNEAQ (reference sequence). CDR3 sequence: CASSLGTGRTYGYTF. The CDR3 bases are TGTGCCAGCAGCTTGGGTACGGGTCGAACCTATGGCTACACCTTC.

This clonotype was seen more than once but under ten times. The rearrangement uses TRBV5-1 and TRBJ2-1; D possibly corresponds to TRBD2 (5 bases). Trimming removed 2 bases at V and 7 bases at J, with 10 bases between. The CDR3 has 13 residues. Per the germline V gene, CDR1 is SGHRS and CDR2 is YFSETQ. The CDR3 here is CASSFEAENEQFF. CDR3 nucleotides: TGCGCCAGCAGCTTTGAAGCGGAAAATGAGCAGTTCTTC. The full variable domain, completed using reference TRBV5-1 and TRBJ2-1, is KAGVTQTPRYLIKTRGQQVTLSCSPISGHRSVSWYQQTPGQGLQFLFEYFSETQRNKGNFPGRFSGRQFSNSRSEMNVSTLELGDSALYLCASSFEAENEQFFGPGTRLTVL.

The chain carries TRBV10-3 and TRBJ1-5; D not certain. The CDR3 sequence is 13 residues long. CDR1 is ENHRY, CDR2 SYGVKD, per germline. Trimming took off 6 bases at V and 10 bases at J, with 16 bases between the two ends. The CDR3 is CAISSGERRPQHF. The CDR3 nucleotides are TGTGCCATCAGCTCTGGGGAAAGACGTCCCCAGCATTTT.

The V call is TRBV2, the J call TRBJ2-2; TRBD1 agrees at 9 bases. Germline V gene lookup returns CDR1 SNHLY and CDR2 FYNNEI. V gave up 5 bases and J gave up 6 bases; unmatched junction bases: 19. The CDR3 contains 19 residues. The CDR3 is CASSSQGARARSMSGELFF. The CDR3 region has the DNA TGTGCCAGCAGTTCACAGGGGGCGCGCGCAAGGAGTATGTCCGGGGAGCTGTTTTTT.

DNA of the CDR3: TGTGCCAGCACCTTAACCCAACTCCTAAACTATGGCTACACCTTC. Encoded protein: CASTLTQLLNYGYTF. The gene calls are TRBV12-3 or TRBV12-4 and TRBJ1-2; D is unresolved. Trimming shortened V by 7 bases and J by 2 bases, and 17 bases separated the two germline ends. The CDR3 is 15 residues long.

The CDR3 is CSVENDRAGYGYTF. The DNA of the CDR3 is TGCAGCGTTGAAAATGACAGGGCGGGCTATGGCTACACCTTC. This chain uses TRBV29-1 with TRBJ1-2, with 7 bases that match TRBD1. Germline V lookup: CDR1 SQVTM, CDR2 ANQGSEA. With V trimmed by 2 bases and J by 4 bases, 7 bases remained unmatched. The CDR3 has 14 residues.

The chain employs TRBV11-3 and TRBJ1-1; no clear D. Germline V gene lookup returns CDR1 SGHNT and CDR2 YENEEA. The CDR3 is made up of 12 amino acids. V was clipped by 8 bases and J by 5 bases, with 12 bases between them. As DNA, the CDR3 is TGTGCCAGCGCTAAAGAAGGGACTGAAGCTTTCTTT. Translation: CASAKEGTEAFF.

The rearrangement uses TRBV20-1 and TRBJ2-3, with D possibly called TRBD1 or TRBD2 (6 bases each). The CDR3 runs 14 residues. Germline CDR1 DFQATT, CDR2 SNEGSKA (reference sequence). Trimming removed 3 bases at V and 14 bases at J, with 24 bases between. CDR3 residues: CSASAGGNPPPPYF. Written as DNA, the CDR3 is TGCAGTGCTAGCGCCGGGGGCAACCCGCCGCCTCCGTATTTT.

This clonotype turned up a few times. V usage is TRBV27 and J usage is TRBJ1-5; TRBD1 matches 8 bases. The CDR3 runs 14 residues. V shed 7 bases and J 3 bases; nucleotides not matched to a gene: 5. Germline CDR1 reads MNHEY; CDR2 reads SMNVEV (reference sequence). The chain's CDR3 is CASNPTGVNQPQHF. The CDR3 DNA follows: TGTGCCAGCAACCCGACAGGGGTCAATCAGCCCCAGCATTTT.